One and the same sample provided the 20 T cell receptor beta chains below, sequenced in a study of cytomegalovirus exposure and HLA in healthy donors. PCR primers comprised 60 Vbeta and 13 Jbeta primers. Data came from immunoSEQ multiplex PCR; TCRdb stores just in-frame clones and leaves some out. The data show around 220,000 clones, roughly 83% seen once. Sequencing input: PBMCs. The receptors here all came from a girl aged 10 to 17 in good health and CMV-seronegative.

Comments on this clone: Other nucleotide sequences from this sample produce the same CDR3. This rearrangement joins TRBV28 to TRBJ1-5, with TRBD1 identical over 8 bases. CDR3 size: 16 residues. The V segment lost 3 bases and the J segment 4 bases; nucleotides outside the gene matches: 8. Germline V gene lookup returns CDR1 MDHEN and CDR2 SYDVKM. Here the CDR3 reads CASSFKTGVWNQPQHF. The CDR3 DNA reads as TGTGCCAGCAGTTTTAAGACAGGGGTTTGGAATCAGCCCCAGCATTTT.

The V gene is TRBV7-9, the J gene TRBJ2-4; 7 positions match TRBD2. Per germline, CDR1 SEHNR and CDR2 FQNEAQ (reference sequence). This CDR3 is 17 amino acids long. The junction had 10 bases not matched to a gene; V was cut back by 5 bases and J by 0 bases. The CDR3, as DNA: TGTGCCAGCAGCCTCGTGGGTGGCGGGGGAGCCAAAAACATTCAGTACTTC. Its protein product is CASSLVGGGGAKNIQYF.

CDR3: CASSRSSTSEAQYF. CDR3 DNA sequence: TGCGCCAGCAGCCGAAGCTCTACAAGTGAGGCGCAGTATTTT. The rearrangement uses TRBV4-1 and TRBJ2-3, with D hard to call. The CDR3 sequence is 14 residues long. Trimming removed 4 bases at V and 10 bases at J, with 18 bases between. Germline CDR1 MGHRA, CDR2 YSYEKL.

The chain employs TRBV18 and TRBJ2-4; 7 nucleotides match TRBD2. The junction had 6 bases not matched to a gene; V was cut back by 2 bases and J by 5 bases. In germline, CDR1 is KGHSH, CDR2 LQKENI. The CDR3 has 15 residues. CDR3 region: CASSPRASGQNIQYF. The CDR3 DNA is TGTGCCAGCTCACCAAGGGCTAGCGGCCAAAACATTCAGTACTTC.

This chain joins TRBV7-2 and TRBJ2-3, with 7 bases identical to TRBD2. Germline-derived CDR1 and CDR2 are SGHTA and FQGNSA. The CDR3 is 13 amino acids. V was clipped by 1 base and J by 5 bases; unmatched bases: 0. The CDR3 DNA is TGTGCCAGCAGCTTAGGGGAGGGAGATACGCAGTATTTT. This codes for CASSLGEGDTQYF.

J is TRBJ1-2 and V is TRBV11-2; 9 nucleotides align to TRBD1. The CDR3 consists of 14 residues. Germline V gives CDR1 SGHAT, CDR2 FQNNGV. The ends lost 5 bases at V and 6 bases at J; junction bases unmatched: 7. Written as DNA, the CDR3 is TGTGCCAGCAGCAAAGGGACAGGGAGTGATGGCTACACCTTC. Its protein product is CASSKGTGSDGYTF.

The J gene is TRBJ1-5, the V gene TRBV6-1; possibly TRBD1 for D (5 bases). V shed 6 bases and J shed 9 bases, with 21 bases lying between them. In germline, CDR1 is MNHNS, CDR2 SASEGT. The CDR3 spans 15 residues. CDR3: CASSPTDHAGRPQHF. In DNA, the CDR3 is TGTGCCAGCAGCCCGACAGATCATGCGGGGCGGCCCCAGCATTTT.

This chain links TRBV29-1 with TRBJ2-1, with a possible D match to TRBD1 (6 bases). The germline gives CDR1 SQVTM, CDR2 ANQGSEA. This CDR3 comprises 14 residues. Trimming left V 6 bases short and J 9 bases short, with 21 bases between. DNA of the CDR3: TGCAGCGTCATTGGGGGCCCCCTGATAAGTGAGCAGTTCTTC. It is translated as CSVIGGPLISEQFF.

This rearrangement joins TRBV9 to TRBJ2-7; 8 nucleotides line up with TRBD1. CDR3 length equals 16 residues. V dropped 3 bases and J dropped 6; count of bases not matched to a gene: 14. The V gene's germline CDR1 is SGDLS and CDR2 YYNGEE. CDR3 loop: CASSASGTGPGGEQYF. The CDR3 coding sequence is TGTGCCAGCAGCGCATCCGGGACAGGTCCCGGGGGCGAGCAGTACTTC.

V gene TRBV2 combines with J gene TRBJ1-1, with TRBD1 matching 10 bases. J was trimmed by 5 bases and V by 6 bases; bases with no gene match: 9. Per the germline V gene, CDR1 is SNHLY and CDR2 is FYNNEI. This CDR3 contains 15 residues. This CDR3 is CASRASGTGVTEAFF. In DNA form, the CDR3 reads TGTGCCAGCAGGGCATCCGGGACAGGGGTAACTGAAGCTTTCTTT.

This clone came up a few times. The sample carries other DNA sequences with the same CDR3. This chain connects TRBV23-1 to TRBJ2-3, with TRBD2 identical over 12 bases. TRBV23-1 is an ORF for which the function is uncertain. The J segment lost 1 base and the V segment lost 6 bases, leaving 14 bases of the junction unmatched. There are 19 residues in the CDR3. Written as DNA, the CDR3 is TGCGCCAGCAGCCGTTCACTCCTAGCGGGAGGGCAATGCACAGATACGCAGTATTTT. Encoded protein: CASSRSLLAGGQCTDTQYF.

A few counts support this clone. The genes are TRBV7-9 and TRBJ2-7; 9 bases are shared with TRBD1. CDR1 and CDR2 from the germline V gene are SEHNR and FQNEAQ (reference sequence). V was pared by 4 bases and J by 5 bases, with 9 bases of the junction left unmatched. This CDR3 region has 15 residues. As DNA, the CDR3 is TGTGCCAGCAGCTCCGGGACAGGGTTGTGGGACGAGCAGTACTTC. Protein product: CASSSGTGLWDEQYF.

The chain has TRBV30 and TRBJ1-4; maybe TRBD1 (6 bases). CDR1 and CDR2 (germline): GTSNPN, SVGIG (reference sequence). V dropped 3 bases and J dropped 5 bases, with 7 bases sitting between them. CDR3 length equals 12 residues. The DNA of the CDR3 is TGTGCCTGGAGGACAGGAAATGAAAAACTGTTTTTT. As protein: CAWRTGNEKLFF.

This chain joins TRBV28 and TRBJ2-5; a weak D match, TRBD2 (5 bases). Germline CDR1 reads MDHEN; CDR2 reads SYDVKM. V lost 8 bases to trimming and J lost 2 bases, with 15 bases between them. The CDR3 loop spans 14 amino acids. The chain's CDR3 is CASWRQGPQETQYF. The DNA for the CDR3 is TGTGCCAGCTGGAGGCAAGGCCCACAAGAGACCCAGTACTTC.

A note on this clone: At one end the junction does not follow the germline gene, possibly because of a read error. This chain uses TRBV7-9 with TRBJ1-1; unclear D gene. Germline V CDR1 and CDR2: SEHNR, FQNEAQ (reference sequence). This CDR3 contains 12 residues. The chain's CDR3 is CSSSPTDTEAFF. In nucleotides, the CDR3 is TGTTCCAGCAGCCCTACGGACACTGAAGCTTTCTTT.

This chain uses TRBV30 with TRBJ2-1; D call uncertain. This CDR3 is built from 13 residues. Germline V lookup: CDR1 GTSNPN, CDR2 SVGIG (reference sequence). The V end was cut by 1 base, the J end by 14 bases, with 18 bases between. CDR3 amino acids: CAWSGLEYLPKFF. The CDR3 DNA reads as TGTGCCTGGAGTGGGCTAGAGTACTTACCCAAGTTCTTC. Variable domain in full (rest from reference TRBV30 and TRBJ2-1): SQTIHQWPATLVQPVGSPLSLECTVEGTSNPNLYWYRQAAGRGLQLLFYSVGIGQISSEVPQNLSASRPQDRQFILSSKKLLLSDSGFYLCAWSGLEYLPKFFGPGTRLTVL.

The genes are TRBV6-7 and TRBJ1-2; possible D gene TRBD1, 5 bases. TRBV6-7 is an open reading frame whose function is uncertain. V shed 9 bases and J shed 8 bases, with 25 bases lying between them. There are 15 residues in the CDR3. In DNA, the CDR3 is TGTGCCAGTCAGCCCCGGGACTCCGTCCTCGGGGGCTACACCTTC. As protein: CASQPRDSVLGGYTF.

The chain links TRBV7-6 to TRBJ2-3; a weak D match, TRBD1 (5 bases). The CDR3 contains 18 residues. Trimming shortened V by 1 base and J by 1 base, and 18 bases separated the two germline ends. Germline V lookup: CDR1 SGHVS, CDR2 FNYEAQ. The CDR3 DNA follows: TGTGCCAGCAGCTTAGGGGGTAAAACAGGTACTGGCACAGATACGCAGTATTTT. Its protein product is CASSLGGKTGTGTDTQYF.

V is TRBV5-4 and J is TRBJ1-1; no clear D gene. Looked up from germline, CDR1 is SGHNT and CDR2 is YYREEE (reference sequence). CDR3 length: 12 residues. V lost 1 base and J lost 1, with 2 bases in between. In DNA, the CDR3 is TGTGCCAGCAGCTTGCGGAACACTGAAGCTTTCTTT. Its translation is CASSLRNTEAFF.

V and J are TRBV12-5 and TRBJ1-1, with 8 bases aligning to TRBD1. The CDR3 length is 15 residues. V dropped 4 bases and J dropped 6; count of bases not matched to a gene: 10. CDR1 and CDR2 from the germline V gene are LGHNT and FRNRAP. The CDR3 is CASGSFTGGRSEAFF. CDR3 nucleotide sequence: TGTGCTAGTGGTTCCTTCACAGGGGGTCGTTCTGAAGCTTTCTTT.